Listed here is a single T cell receptor (beta chain). The antigen it recognizes is unknown. The junction shows a germline mismatch at one end, possibly a read error. CD8 naive samples consisted of CD45RO-negative cells that were positively selected for CCR7, yielding a CD45RA+CCR7+ population without TemRA cells. The donors were healthy, HIV-negative adults who had no recently reported acute infections or vaccinations. Every donor was a Caucasian adult living in Nashville, Tennessee, USA. Blood was collected by leukapheresis, and PBMCs were isolated by Ficoll-Histopaque density gradient centrifugation and then cryopreserved in liquid nitrogen vapor phase. Analytical flow cytometry was used to check the purity and quantity of every magnetically sorted T cell population. From each sorted fraction, genomic DNA was isolated and quantified by UV absorbance on a Nanodrop 2000c. Using the deep immunoSEQ assay, TCR CDR3 regions were amplified from genomic DNA by multiplex PCR. Extracted genomic DNA from each cell subset was distributed evenly across all wells of several immunoSEQ 96-well plates, and each plate was treated as a replicate. For sorted subsets, roughly 0.2 ug genomic DNA, equal to some 28,000 T cell genomes, was loaded into each replicate PCR. Purified libraries were quantified with a Qubit 3.0 fluorometer, sized on a Bioanalyzer 2100, and re-quantified with the KAPA Library Quantification kit. A separate single-read 150-cycle Illumina NextSeq 550 flow cell was used to sequence each immunoSEQ 96-well plate. From the authors' description of their analysis: Because only junctional sequences without quality scores were contained in the immunoSEQ output, filtering matching that applied to full-length reads could not be performed. To assign V/J genes and CDR3, sequences were annotated against IMGT germline references using PyIR, a Python wrapper for IgBLAST v1.9. Any read was removed if the V/J assignment was weak (E-value above 1e-6), the CDR3 was missing, or the read contained stop codons, out-of-frame junctions, or ambiguous translated residues. A V3J clonotype was defined by an identical inferred V gene, J gene, and CDR3 amino acid sequence. The percentage overlap between two repertoires was calculated by dividing the number of shared unique clonotypes by the size of the smaller repertoire. Repertoire richness was assessed with RTK rarefaction, the Chao1 estimator, and Recon v2.1 estimates of unobserved clonotypes. OLGA was used to compute generation probabilities for all TCRbeta clonotypes that the gDNA method yielded from a few donors. TCRdb re-hosts the immuneACCESS table, in-frame sequences only. Its copies lack some clones; in the studies checked, an unresolved V gene accounts for under half of them, and the cause for the rest is not known. V, J and clone size were drawn from that table, and D and trimming were deduced from the DNA. This sample has about 820,000 clones in its table, and more than 85% of those were observed once. The top ten constitute approximately 25% of the sample.

This specimen comes from a study of shared clonotypes between healthy human individuals (dated by TCRdb to about 2020). About the full investigation: A couple of women and a few men aged 18 to 49 years were included in the cohort. Libraries were prepared and TCR repertoires were sequenced by different laboratories using diverse techniques, in order to increase sequencing depth and limit assay-specific biases. To estimate repertoire size and how much clonotype sharing occurs between individuals, the study deeply sequenced the blood TCR repertoires of five healthy adults. Between about 0.94 and 8.9 billion PBMCs per donor were obtained by leukapheresis. For each donor, CD4 naive and CD4 memory were each given three plates, CD8 naive was given two plates, and CD8 memory was given one plate. The paper as a whole reports these results and caveats: Across a handful of donors, about 5% of naive CD4, 3% to 4% of naive CD8, around 2.1% of memory CD4, and about 0.4% of memory CD8 clonotypes were shared. Naive subsets generally had larger estimated clonotype richness than memory subsets did. Even with the large sequencing depth, rarefaction of the sorted-subset datasets indicated that sequencing was incomplete. Based on pairwise subsampling, the degree of clonotype sharing among donors was expected to be affected by sequencing depth. Sampling was restricted to blood, and TCR repertoires in tissues likely differ from the TCR repertoires found in blood. Compared with non-shared clonotypes, the clonotypes found in all four sorted-subset donors had higher generation probabilities. The genetic and exposure-history diversity represented was limited by the small number of donors.

The receptor's source is a man aged 25 to 45 in good health. Source material: naive CD8+ T cells sorted from blood. The label giving this sample's cell subset or site can be read as: CD45RA+CCR7+.

The nucleotide sequence is TGTGCCAGCAGCCCTAGCGGTAGCGGGGTCTTCCTCCTTTTC. Its coded protein is CASSPSGSGVFLLF. The chain was built from TRBV7-9 and TRBJ2-7; 8 bases in between match TRBD2. Including the terminal cysteine and phenylalanine, the CDR3 comprises 14 residues. Of all the DNA, just the CDR3 is kept, 42 bases in frame from base 1. Reading the germline V gene (reference sequence) gives CDR1 SEHNR and CDR2 FQNEAQ.